This T cell receptor (beta chain) was profiled in a study of OX40 agonist ivuxolimab in advanced cancers. Background on the study: Prior anti-PD-1, anti-PD-L1 or anti-CTLA-4 therapy did not bar entry, and about 40% had some.

Trimming removed 6 bases at V and 5 bases at J, with 16 bases between. CDR3 length equals 14 residues. In regard to this clone: What it recognizes is unknown.

Findings and caveats of the study: No determination was made of the antigen specificity of the expanded peripheral T cells.

Produced via immunoSEQ multiplex PCR; TCRdb's table is partial and in-frame only. The sample lists about 15,000 clones, 82% occurring once. The TCR originated in an adult with an advanced solid tumor such as melanoma, head and neck, liver or kidney cancer. This chain joins TRBV23-1 and TRBJ1-1; D ambiguous. TRBV23-1 is noted as an ORF with a role that remains uncertain. The sample consisted of CD4+ or CD8+ T cells sorted from blood, taken in a trial of the OX40 agonist ivuxolimab. The CDR3 loop is CASSPEAGITEAFF. The CDR3 bases are TGCGCCAGCAGCCCCGAGGCTGGGATTACTGAAGCTTTCTTT.